This T cell receptor (beta chain) was identified during a study of shared clonotypes between healthy human individuals. V shed 3 bases, J shed 6 bases, and the junction held 3 bases outside the gene matches. Germline values: CDR1 SGHTA, CDR2 FQGNSA. CDR3 length equals 13 residues. This clone was observed a single time. Measured with immunoSEQ multiplex PCR; TCRdb has only the in-frame clones, and not every one. This sample has approximately 500,000 clones, with 90% to 96% found just once. Sequenced sample: naive CD4+ T cells sorted from blood. As for subset: CD45RA+ positively selected. This clonotype was sampled from a woman in her 30s in good health. The genes are TRBV7-2 and TRBJ2-3, with TRBD2 matching over 7 bases. The CDR3 coding sequence is TGTGCCAGCAGCTTGGTGGGGGGGGATACGCAGTATTTT. Protein product: CASSLVGGDTQYF.